This T cell receptor (beta chain) was obtained from a study of shared clonotypes between healthy human individuals. At the level of the study: CD8 memory received one plate per donor, CD8 naive two, CD4 memory three and CD4 naive three. Study-wide points: Sequencing of the sorted subsets was shown by rarefaction to be incomplete despite large depth.

Per the original data handling: ImmunoSEQ gave junction-only sequences without quality scores, so filtering differed. Clones were sequenced by immunoSEQ multiplex PCR, and TCRdb holds only the in-frame ones, with some missing. The V and J calls and clone size are taken from that table; D and trimming were inferred from the DNA. This repertoire shows about 600,000 clones, 97% found once; its top ten account for 0.057%. The CDR3 length is 14 residues. Between the trimmed V and J ends, which lost 2 bases and 1 base, there was a span of 9 bases. Germline V CDR1 and CDR2: SGHRS, YFSETQ. Remarks on this clone: Its antigen is undetermined. Other DNA variants within this sample encode the same CDR3.

This rearrangement joins TRBV5-1 to TRBJ1-1, with D perhaps TRBD1 (5 bases). The specimen sequenced was naive CD4+ T cells sorted from blood. Documented subset: CD45RA+ positively selected. This clonotype originated in a young woman in good health. Here the CDR3 reads CASSLDGGNTEAFF. DNA of the CDR3: TGCGCCAGCAGCTTAGATGGGGGGAACACTGAAGCTTTCTTT.